This note documents a single TCR beta chain sequence. Antigen specificity is unknown. The data were taken from a study of cytomegalovirus exposure and HLA in healthy donors. The PCR was carried out with 60 Vbeta primers and 13 Jbeta primers. Sequencing used immunoSEQ multiplex PCR; TCRdb keeps in-frame clones, though not all of them. Here the sample spans roughly 62,000 clones, about 69% being singletons. Study-wide findings and caveats: Excluded were some V segments that proved indistinguishable, including TRBV6-2 and TRBV6-3.

The germline V gene encodes CDR1 SGHTA and CDR2 FQGTGA. The CDR3 extends over 14 amino acids. J was trimmed by 6 bases and V by 4 bases; bases with no gene match: 0. This TCR was sampled from a woman in her twenties or thirties in good health and CMV-seronegative. The J gene is TRBJ2-1, the V gene TRBV7-3; TRBD2 aligns across 13 bases. The sequenced sample consisted of PBMCs. CDR3 loop: CASSWTSGSNEQFF. CDR3 sequence (DNA): TGTGCCAGCAGCTGGACTAGCGGGAGCAATGAGCAGTTCTTC.